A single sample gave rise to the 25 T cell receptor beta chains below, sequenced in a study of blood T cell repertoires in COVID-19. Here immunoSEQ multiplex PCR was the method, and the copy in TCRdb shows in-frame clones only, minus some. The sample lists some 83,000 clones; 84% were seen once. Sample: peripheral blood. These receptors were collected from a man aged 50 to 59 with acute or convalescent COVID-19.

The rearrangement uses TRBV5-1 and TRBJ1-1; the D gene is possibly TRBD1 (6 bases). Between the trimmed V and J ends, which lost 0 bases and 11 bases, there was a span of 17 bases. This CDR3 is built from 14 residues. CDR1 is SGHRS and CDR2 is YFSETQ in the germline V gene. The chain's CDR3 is CASSLEYSGQWAFF. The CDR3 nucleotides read TGCGCCAGCAGCTTGGAGTATTCGGGACAATGGGCTTTCTTT.

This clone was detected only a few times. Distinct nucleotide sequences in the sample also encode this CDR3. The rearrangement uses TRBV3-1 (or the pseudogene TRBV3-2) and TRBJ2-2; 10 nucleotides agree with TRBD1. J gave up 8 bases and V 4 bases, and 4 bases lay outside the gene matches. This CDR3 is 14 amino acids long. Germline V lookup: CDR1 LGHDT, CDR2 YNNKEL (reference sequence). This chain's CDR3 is CASSPTGGRGELFF. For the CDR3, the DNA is TGTGCCAGCAGCCCGACAGGGGGCAGAGGGGAGCTGTTTTTT.

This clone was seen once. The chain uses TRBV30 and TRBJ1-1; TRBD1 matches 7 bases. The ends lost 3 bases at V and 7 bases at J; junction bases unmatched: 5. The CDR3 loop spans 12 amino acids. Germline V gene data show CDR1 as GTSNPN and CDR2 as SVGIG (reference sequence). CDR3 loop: CAWSSTGLEAFF. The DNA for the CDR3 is TGTGCCTGGAGCTCGACAGGGCTTGAAGCTTTCTTT.

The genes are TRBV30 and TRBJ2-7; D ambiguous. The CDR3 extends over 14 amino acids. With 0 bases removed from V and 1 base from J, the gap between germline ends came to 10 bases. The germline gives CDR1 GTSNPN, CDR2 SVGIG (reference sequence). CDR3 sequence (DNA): TGTGCCTGGAGTGTATTACAGTTATCCTACGAGCAGTACTTC. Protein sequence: CAWSVLQLSYEQYF.

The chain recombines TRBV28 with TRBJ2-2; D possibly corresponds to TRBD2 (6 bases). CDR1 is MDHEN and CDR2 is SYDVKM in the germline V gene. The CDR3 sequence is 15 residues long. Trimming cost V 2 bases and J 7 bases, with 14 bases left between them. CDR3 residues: CASSLIGGRNGELFF. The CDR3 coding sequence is TGTGCCAGCAGTTTAATCGGGGGACGGAACGGGGAGCTGTTTTTT.

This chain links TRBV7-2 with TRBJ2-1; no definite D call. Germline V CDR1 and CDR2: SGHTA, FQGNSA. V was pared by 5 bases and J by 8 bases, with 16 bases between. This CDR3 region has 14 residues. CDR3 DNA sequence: TGTGCCAGCAGCCCCCGTCTTAGGAGCGATGAGCAGTTCTTC. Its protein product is CASSPRLRSDEQFF.

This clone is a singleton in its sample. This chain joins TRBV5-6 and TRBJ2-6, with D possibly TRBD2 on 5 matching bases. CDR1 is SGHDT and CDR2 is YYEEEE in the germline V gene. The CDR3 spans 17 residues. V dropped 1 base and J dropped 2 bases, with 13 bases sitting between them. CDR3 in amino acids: CASSLTAMTTGANVLTF. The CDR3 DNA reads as TGTGCCAGCAGCTTGACAGCTATGACTACTGGGGCCAACGTCCTGACTTTC.

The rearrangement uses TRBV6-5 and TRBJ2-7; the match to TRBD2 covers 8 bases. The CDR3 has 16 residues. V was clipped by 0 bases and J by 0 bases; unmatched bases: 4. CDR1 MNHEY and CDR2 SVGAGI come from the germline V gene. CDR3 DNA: TGTGCCAGCAGTTACTCGTCGGCGGGGGGCTCCTACGAGCAGTACTTC. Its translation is CASSYSSAGGSYEQYF.

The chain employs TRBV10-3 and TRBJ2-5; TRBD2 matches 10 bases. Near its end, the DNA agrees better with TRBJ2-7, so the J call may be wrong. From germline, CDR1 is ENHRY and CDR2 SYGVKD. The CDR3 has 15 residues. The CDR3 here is CAISEASSGSYEQYF. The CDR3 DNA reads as TGTGCCATCAGTGAGGCCTCTAGCGGGAGCTACGAGCAGTACTTC.

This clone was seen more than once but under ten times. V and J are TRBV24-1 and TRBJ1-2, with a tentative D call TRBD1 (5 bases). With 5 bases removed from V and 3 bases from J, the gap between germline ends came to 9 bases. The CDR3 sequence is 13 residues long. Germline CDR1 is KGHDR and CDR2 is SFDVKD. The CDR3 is CATSVGAYYGYTF. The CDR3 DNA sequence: TGTGCCACCAGTGTAGGGGCCTACTATGGCTACACCTTC.

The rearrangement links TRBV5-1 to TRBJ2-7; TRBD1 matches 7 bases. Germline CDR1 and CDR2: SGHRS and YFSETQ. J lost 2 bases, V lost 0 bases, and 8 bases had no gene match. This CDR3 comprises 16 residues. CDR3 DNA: TGCGCCAGCAGCTTGGAACCCGACAGGGCAGCCTACGAGCAGTACTTC. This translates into CASSLEPDRAAYEQYF.

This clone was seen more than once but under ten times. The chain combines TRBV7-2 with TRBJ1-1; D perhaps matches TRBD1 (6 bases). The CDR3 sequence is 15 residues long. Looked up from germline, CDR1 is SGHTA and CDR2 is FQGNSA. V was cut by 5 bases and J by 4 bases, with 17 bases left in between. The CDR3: CASSVGQGHGTEAFF. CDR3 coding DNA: TGTGCCAGCAGCGTCGGGCAGGGGCACGGCACTGAAGCTTTCTTT.

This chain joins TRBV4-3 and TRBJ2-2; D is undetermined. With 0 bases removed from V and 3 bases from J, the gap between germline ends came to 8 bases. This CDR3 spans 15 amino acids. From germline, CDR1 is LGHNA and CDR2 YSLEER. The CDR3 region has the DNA TGCGCCAGCAGCCAAGATCGAGTCGACACCGGGGAGCTGTTTTTT. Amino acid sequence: CASSQDRVDTGELFF.

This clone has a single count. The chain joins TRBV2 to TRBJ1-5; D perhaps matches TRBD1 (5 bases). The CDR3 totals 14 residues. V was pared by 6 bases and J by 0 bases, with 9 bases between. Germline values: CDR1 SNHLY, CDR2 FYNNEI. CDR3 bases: TGTGCCAGCAGACAGGTGTATAGCAATCAGCCCCAGCATTTT. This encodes CASRQVYSNQPQHF. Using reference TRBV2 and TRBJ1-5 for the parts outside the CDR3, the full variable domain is EPEVTQTPSHQVTQMGQEVILRCVPISNHLYFYWYRQILGQKVEFLVSFYNNEISEKSEIFDDQFSVERPDGSNFTLKIRSTKLEDSAMYFCASRQVYSNQPQHFGDGTRLSIL.

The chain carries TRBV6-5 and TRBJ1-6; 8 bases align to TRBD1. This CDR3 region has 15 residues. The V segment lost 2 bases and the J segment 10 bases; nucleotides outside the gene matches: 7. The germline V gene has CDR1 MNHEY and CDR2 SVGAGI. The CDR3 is CASSYGGQGGSPLHF. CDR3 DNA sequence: TGTGCCAGCAGTTACGGAGGACAGGGAGGGTCACCCCTCCACTTT.

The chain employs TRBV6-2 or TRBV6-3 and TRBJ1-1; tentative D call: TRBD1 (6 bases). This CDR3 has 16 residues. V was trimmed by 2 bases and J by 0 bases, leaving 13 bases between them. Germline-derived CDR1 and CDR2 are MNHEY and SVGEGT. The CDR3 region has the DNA TGTGCCAGCAGTTACCCTACAGGGTCGCTGAACACTGAAGCTTTCTTT. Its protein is CASSYPTGSLNTEAFF.

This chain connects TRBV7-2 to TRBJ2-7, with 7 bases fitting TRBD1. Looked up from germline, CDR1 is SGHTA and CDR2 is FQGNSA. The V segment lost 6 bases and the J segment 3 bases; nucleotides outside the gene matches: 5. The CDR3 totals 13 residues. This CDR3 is CASSRQGGYEQYF. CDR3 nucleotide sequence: TGTGCCAGCAGTAGACAGGGTGGCTACGAGCAGTACTTC.

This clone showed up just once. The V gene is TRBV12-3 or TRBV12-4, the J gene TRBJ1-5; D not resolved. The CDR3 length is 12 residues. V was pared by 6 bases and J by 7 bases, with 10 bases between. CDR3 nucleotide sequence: TGTGCCAGCAGCTCCGCCCGGCAGCCCCAGCATTTT. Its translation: CASSSARQPQHF.

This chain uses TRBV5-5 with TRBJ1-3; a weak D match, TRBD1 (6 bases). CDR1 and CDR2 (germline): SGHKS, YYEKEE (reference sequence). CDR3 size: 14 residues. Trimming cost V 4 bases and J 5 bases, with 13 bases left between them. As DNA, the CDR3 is TGTGCCAGCAGCCCGGATACAGGGAGAAACACCATATATTTT. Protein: CASSPDTGRNTIYF. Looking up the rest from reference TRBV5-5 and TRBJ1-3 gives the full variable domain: DAGVTQSPTHLIKTRGQQVTLRCSPISGHKSVSWYQQVLGQGPQFIFQYYEKEERGRGNFPDRFSARQFPNYSSELNVNALLLGDSALYLCASSPDTGRNTIYFGEGSWLTVV.

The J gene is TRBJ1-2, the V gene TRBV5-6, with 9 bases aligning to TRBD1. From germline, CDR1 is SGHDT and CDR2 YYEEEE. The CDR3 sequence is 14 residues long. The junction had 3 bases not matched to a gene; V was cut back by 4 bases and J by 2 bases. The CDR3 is CASSPGTGNYGYTF. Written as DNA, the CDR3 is TGTGCCAGCAGCCCCGGGACAGGGAACTATGGCTACACCTTC.

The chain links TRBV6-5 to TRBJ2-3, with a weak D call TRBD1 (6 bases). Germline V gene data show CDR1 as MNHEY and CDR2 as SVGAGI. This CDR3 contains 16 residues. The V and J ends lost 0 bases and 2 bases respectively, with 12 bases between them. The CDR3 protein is CASSYSGHLDTDTQYF. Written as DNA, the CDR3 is TGTGCCAGCAGTTACTCGGGACACTTAGACACAGATACGCAGTATTTT.

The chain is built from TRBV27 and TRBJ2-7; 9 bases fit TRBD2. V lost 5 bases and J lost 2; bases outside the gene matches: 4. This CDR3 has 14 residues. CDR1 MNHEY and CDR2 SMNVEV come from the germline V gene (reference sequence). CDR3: CASSPIAGAYEQYF. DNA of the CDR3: TGTGCCAGCAGTCCGATAGCGGGGGCCTACGAGCAGTACTTC.

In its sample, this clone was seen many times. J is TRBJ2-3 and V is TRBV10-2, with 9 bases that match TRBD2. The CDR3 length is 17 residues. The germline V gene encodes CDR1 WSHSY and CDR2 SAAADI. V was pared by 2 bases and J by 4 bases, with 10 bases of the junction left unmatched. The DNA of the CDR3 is TGCGCCAGCAGTGAGCCAATAAAATTAGCGGGAGCAGATACGCAGTATTTT. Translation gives CASSEPIKLAGADTQYF.

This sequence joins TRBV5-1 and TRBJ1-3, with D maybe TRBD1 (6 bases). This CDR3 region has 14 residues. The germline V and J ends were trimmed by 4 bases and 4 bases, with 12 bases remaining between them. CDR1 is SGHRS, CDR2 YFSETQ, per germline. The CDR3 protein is CASSPLGAGNTIYF. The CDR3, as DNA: TGCGCCAGCAGCCCCTTGGGGGCGGGAAACACCATATATTTT.

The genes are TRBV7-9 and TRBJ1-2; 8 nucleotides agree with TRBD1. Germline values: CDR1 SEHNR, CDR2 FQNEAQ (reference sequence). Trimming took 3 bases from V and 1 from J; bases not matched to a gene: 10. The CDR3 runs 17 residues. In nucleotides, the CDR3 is TGTGCCAGCAGCTTCGGGACAGGAGGAACCCTTAACTATGGCTACACCTTC. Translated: CASSFGTGGTLNYGYTF.